Shown below are 23 T cell receptor beta chains from a single sample sequenced in a study of shared clonotypes between healthy human individuals. The data were produced by immunoSEQ multiplex PCR, yet TCRdb's version contains in-frame clones alone and is incomplete. Counted here are around 2.5 million clones, under 95% occurring once; the ten biggest clones make up approximately 0.35%. The sequencing sample was made of naive CD4+ T cells from PBMCs. Subset: CD45RA+ positively selected. The source is a man in his late teens or twenties in good health. Some clones in this sample may be carry-over from other donors' samples.

The chain has TRBV27 and TRBJ2-7, with 10 bases identical to TRBD1. The germline gives CDR1 MNHEY, CDR2 SMNVEV (reference sequence). Unmatched junction bases numbered 24, after V lost 2 bases and J lost 5 bases. There are 21 residues in the CDR3. The CDR3 region is CASSLRGGGLGTGVLAHEQYF. The DNA for the CDR3 is TGTGCCAGCAGTTTAAGGGGTGGCGGGCTAGGGACAGGGGTCCTCGCCCACGAGCAGTACTTC.

This clone was detected once. CDR3 bases: TGTGCCAGTAGTACCCCGGGACAGCGCTATGGCTACACCTTC. Protein product: CASSTPGQRYGYTF. This chain links TRBV19 with TRBJ1-2, with TRBD1 identical over 7 bases. This CDR3 region has 14 residues. Germline V lookup: CDR1 LNHDA, CDR2 SQIVND (reference sequence). The V gene end was trimmed by 4 bases and the J gene end by 4 bases; junction bases not matched to a gene: 6.

The chain uses TRBV5-1 and TRBJ2-1; maybe TRBD2 (5 bases). Germline CDR1 and CDR2: SGHRS and YFSETQ. V lost 4 bases, J lost 0 bases, and 8 bases lay in between. There are 14 residues in the CDR3. Here the CDR3 reads CASSPTSSYNEQFF. DNA of the CDR3: TGCGCCAGCAGCCCAACTAGCTCCTACAATGAGCAGTTCTTC.

The chain joins TRBV2 to TRBJ2-3; possibly TRBD1 or TRBD2 for D (5 bases each). Trimming stripped 5 bases from V and 5 bases from J, with 14 bases between. Germline V gene data show CDR1 as SNHLY and CDR2 as FYNNEI. The CDR3 length is 14 residues. The CDR3 nucleotides are TGTGCCAGCAGTTCGGGGCAGGGTCTAGATACGCAGTATTTT. Translated, it gives CASSSGQGLDTQYF. Looking up the rest from reference TRBV2 and TRBJ2-3 gives the full variable domain: EPEVTQTPSHQVTQMGQEVILRCVPISNHLYFYWYRQILGQKVEFLVSFYNNEISEKSEIFDDQFSVERPDGSNFTLKIRSTKLEDSAMYFCASSSGQGLDTQYFGPGTRLTVL.

This sequence joins TRBV4-1 and TRBJ1-1; D not resolved. The CDR3 has 11 amino acids. Germline V lookup: CDR1 MGHRA, CDR2 YSYEKL. V lost 0 bases and J 7 bases, leaving 3 bases between the germline ends. This chain's CDR3 is CASSQEGEAFF. DNA of the CDR3: TGCGCCAGCAGCCAAGAAGGTGAAGCTTTCTTT.

The CDR3, as DNA: TGCGCCAGCCATAATCCCGGACAGGGTTCTGGAAACACCATATATTTT. Protein: CASHNPGQGSGNTIYF. This chain uses TRBV10-2 with TRBJ1-3, with 8 bases identical to TRBD1. The germline gives CDR1 WSHSY, CDR2 SAAADI. V shed 8 bases, J shed 1 base, and the junction held 10 bases outside the gene matches. This CDR3 has 16 amino acids.

This clone was counted a single time. The V call is TRBV5-1, the J call TRBJ2-3; 10 bases line up with TRBD2. The germline CDR1 and CDR2 sequences are SGHRS and YFSETQ. The CDR3 loop spans 14 amino acids. Unmatched junction bases numbered 5, after V lost 2 bases and J lost 8 bases. The chain's CDR3 is CASSFGLAEGTQYF. CDR3 DNA: TGCGCCAGCAGCTTTGGACTAGCGGAAGGTACGCAGTATTTT.

As for this clone: Distinct nucleotide sequences in the sample also encode this CDR3. CDR3 residues: CASSEGPGGTDTQYF. CDR3 DNA: TGTGCCAGCAGTGAAGGGCCAGGCGGCACAGATACGCAGTATTTT. The rearrangement joins TRBV2 to TRBJ2-3; D is uncertain. This CDR3 contains 15 residues. Germline CDR1 is SNHLY and CDR2 is FYNNEI. V dropped 1 base and J dropped 1 base, with 9 bases sitting between them.

This clone was found once. The chain carries TRBV11-2 and TRBJ2-5; 12 bases fit TRBD2. This CDR3 is 17 amino acids long. The germline CDR1 and CDR2 sequences are SGHAT and FQNNGV. V was clipped by 2 bases and J by 5 bases; unmatched bases: 9. CDR3 sequence reads: CASSLLLAGGPRETQYF. CDR3 bases: TGTGCCAGCAGCTTATTACTAGCGGGAGGTCCCCGGGAGACCCAGTACTTC.

The rearrangement links TRBV10-2 to TRBJ2-3; 9 positions agree with TRBD1. The J segment lost 5 bases and the V segment lost 7 bases, leaving 10 bases of the junction unmatched. The germline V gene encodes CDR1 WSHSY and CDR2 SAAADI. The CDR3 sequence is 15 residues long. The CDR3 DNA is TGCGCCAGCATTATAGGGACAGGGTTGGGAGATACGCAGTATTTT. Amino acids: CASIIGTGLGDTQYF.

The chain links TRBV6-4 to TRBJ2-3; D gene unclear. From germline, CDR1 is MRHNA and CDR2 SNTAGT. This CDR3 spans 13 amino acids. Trimming removed 8 bases at V and 0 bases at J, with 9 bases between. The chain's CDR3 is CASGRGSTDTQYF. The DNA of the CDR3 is TGTGCCAGCGGACGCGGTAGCACAGATACGCAGTATTTT.

This chain uses TRBV5-1 with TRBJ2-2; 13 positions match TRBD2. Germline CDR1 and CDR2: SGHRS and YFSETQ. There are 18 residues in the CDR3. Losses at the gene ends were 4 bases for V and 1 base for J; bases not matched to a gene: 7. CDR3 amino acids: CASSLRLAGGRNTGELFF. In nucleotides, the CDR3 is TGCGCCAGCAGCCTGAGACTAGCGGGAGGTCGGAACACCGGGGAGCTGTTTTTT.

The rearrangement uses TRBV5-5 and TRBJ1-4; D perhaps matches TRBD1 (6 bases). V was shortened by 0 bases and J by 7 bases, with 16 bases between the two germline ends. The CDR3 spans 16 residues. Germline V gene sequence: CDR1 SGHKS, CDR2 YYEKEE (reference sequence). CDR3 sequence (DNA): TGTGCCAGCAGCTTGGAGACGGGCGGGGGCAGTGAAAAACTGTTTTTT. It specifies CASSLETGGGSEKLFF.

Regarding this clone: Other nucleotide sequences from this sample produce the same CDR3. This chain joins TRBV7-9 and TRBJ1-5; D is ambiguous. The CDR3 contains 13 residues. Trimming left V 1 base short and J 2 bases short, with 3 bases between. Germline CDR1 SEHNR, CDR2 FQNEAQ (reference sequence). In DNA, the CDR3 is TGTGCCAGCAGCTTAGTAGGCAATCAGCCCCAGCATTTT. Its protein product is CASSLVGNQPQHF.

This clone was recorded once. The chain links TRBV29-1 to TRBJ2-3; D may correspond to TRBD1 or TRBD2 (5 bases each). CDR1 is SQVTM and CDR2 is ANQGSEA in the germline V gene. The CDR3 sequence is 13 residues long. V dropped 6 bases and J dropped 4 bases, with 14 bases sitting between them. For the CDR3, the DNA is TGCAGCGTACGGGGCCAGTTGGCAGATACGCAGTATTTT. Residues: CSVRGQLADTQYF.

The V gene is TRBV5-1, the J gene TRBJ2-7, with D tentatively TRBD2 (5 bases). The CDR3 is 15 amino acids. Germline V gene data show CDR1 as SGHRS and CDR2 as YFSETQ. V was pared by 3 bases and J by 5 bases, with 18 bases between. CDR3 region: CASSSTGILPHEQYF. CDR3 nucleotide sequence: TGCGCCAGCAGCTCAACCGGGATATTGCCCCACGAGCAGTACTTC.

This clone was seen only once. The chain employs TRBV19 and TRBJ2-5; D possibly corresponds to TRBD2 (7 bases). The CDR3 has 13 amino acids. The V gene's germline CDR1 is LNHDA and CDR2 SQIVND (reference sequence). Trimming shortened V by 4 bases and J by 5 bases, and 11 bases separated the two germline ends. This CDR3 is CASSRGRGETQYF. The CDR3 DNA sequence: TGTGCCAGTAGTAGGGGGAGGGGGGAGACCCAGTACTTC.

The chain employs TRBV5-1 and TRBJ2-3; 14 nucleotides line up with TRBD2. V was pared by 3 bases and J by 6 bases, with 6 bases of the junction left unmatched. Per germline, CDR1 SGHRS and CDR2 YFSETQ. This CDR3 region has 16 residues. The CDR3 reads CASSSGLAGVLDTQYF. The CDR3 nucleotides read TGCGCCAGCAGCTCGGGACTAGCGGGAGTTCTTGATACGCAGTATTTT.

CDR3 in DNA: TGTGCCAGCAGTTACTTTTCTCATAGCAATCAGCCCCAGCATTTT. Its translation: CASSYFSHSNQPQHF. V is TRBV6-6 and J is TRBJ1-5; D is uncertain. Trimming removed 1 base at V and 0 bases at J, with 7 bases between. CDR1 and CDR2 (germline): MNHNY, SVGAGI (reference sequence). The CDR3 covers 15 residues.

This chain links TRBV5-1 with TRBJ2-2; D not certain. The germline CDR1 and CDR2 sequences are SGHRS and YFSETQ. The germline V and J ends were trimmed by 6 bases and 1 base, with 10 bases remaining between them. The CDR3 has 14 residues. CDR3 bases: TGCGCCAGCAAAAACGTAGAGAACACCGGGGAGCTGTTTTTT. This translates into CASKNVENTGELFF.

This chain links TRBV6-1 with TRBJ2-7; D call uncertain. Germline V gene lookup returns CDR1 MNHNS and CDR2 SASEGT. V was cut by 2 bases and J by 2 bases, with 13 bases left in between. This CDR3 has 15 residues. As DNA, the CDR3 is TGTGCCAGCAGTGAATCCGTCGGGCCAGCCTACGAGCAGTACTTC. It translates to CASSESVGPAYEQYF.

This rearrangement joins TRBV4-3 to TRBJ2-3, with a tentative D call TRBD2 (5 bases). The V gene lost 2 bases and the J gene lost 0 bases, with 18 bases spanning the gap. The CDR3 covers 18 residues. The V gene's germline CDR1 is LGHNA and CDR2 YSLEER. For the CDR3, the DNA is TGCGCCAGCAGCCAACGACCATGGGCTAGCCGGAGCACAGATACGCAGTATTTT. Translated, it gives CASSQRPWASRSTDTQYF.

The gene calls are TRBV4-3 and TRBJ2-3, with 8 bases matching TRBD2. V lost 3 bases to trimming and J lost 0 bases; unmatched junction nucleotides: 14. This CDR3 comprises 19 residues. The germline V gene has CDR1 LGHNA and CDR2 YSLEER. The CDR3 is CASSHGRTLAEASTDTQYF. DNA of the CDR3: TGCGCCAGCAGCCACGGTAGAACACTAGCGGAAGCTAGCACAGATACGCAGTATTTT.